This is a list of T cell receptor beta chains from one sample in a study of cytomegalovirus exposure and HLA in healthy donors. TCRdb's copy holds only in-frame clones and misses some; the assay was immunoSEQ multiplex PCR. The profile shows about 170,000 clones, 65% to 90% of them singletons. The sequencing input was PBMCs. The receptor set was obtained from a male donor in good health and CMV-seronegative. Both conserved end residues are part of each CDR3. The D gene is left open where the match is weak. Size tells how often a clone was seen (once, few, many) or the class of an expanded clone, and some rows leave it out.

CDR3 DNA: TGTGCCAGCACCGGGGGTAACTATGGCTACACCTTC
CDR3 protein: CASTGGNYGYTF
J gene: TRBJ1-2
clone size: .
D gene: .
V gene: TRBV6-5

CDR3 DNA: TGCGCCAGCAGTGAAGGGGACATAAACTTCTATGGCTACACCTTC
CDR3 protein: CASSEGDINFYGYTF
J gene: TRBJ1-2
clone size: .
D gene: .
V gene: TRBV5-1

CDR3 DNA: TGCGCCAGCAGCTTGCACGGACAGGGGGATAATTCACCCCTCCACTTT
CDR3 protein: CASSLHGQGDNSPLHF
J gene: TRBJ1-6
clone size: .
D gene: TRBD1
V gene: TRBV5-1

CDR3 DNA: TGCGCCAGCCGCCGGGACATCGTTGCAACTAATGAAAAACTGTTTTTT
CDR3 protein: CASRRDIVATNEKLFF
J gene: TRBJ1-4
clone size: .
D gene: .
V gene: TRBV5-1

CDR3 DNA: TGTGCCAGCAGCGTAGATAGCGGGGAGACCCAGTACTTC
CDR3 protein: CASSVDSGETQYF
J gene: TRBJ2-5
clone size: .
D gene: TRBD2
V gene: TRBV9

CDR3 DNA: TGTGCCAGCAGCTCCGACAGAAGCTCTGGAAACACCATATATTTT
CDR3 protein: CASSSDRSSGNTIYF
J gene: TRBJ1-3
clone size: once
D gene: .
V gene: TRBV7-6

CDR3 DNA: TGTGCCAGTAGTCACCCCACGGGAGGGTCACCCCTCCACTTT
CDR3 protein: CASSHPTGGSPLHF
J gene: TRBJ1-6
clone size: .
D gene: .
V gene: TRBV19

CDR3 DNA: TGCGCCAGCACTGGGGAAGGGGACACTGAAGCTTTCTTT
CDR3 protein: CASTGEGDTEAFF
J gene: TRBJ1-1
clone size: .
D gene: .
V gene: TRBV5-1

CDR3 DNA: TGTGCCAGCACCACAGGGGGAGCCTACAATGAGCAGTTCTTC
CDR3 protein: CASTTGGAYNEQFF
J gene: TRBJ2-1
clone size: .
D gene: TRBD1
V gene: TRBV7-2

CDR3 DNA: TGTGCCAGCTCACGTGGAGCAACTAATGAAAAACTGTTTTTT
CDR3 protein: CASSRGATNEKLFF
J gene: TRBJ1-4
clone size: .
D gene: .
V gene: TRBV18

CDR3 DNA: TGCGCCAGCAGCCGCGGACAGGGGGCTCTCAGTGAGCAGTTCTTC
CDR3 protein: CASSRGQGALSEQFF
J gene: TRBJ2-1
clone size: .
D gene: TRBD1
V gene: TRBV5-1

CDR3 DNA: TGTGCCAGCAGCTATAGGACAAGCTCCTACGAGCAGTACTTC
CDR3 protein: CASSYRTSSYEQYF
J gene: TRBJ2-7
clone size: .
D gene: .
V gene: TRBV7-2

CDR3 DNA: TGTGCCAGCAGGGGGGCTTCAATAGGGACCCAGTACTTC
CDR3 protein: CASRGASIGTQYF
J gene: TRBJ2-5
clone size: once
D gene: .
V gene: TRBV2

CDR3 DNA: TGTGCCAGTACCCCAGGACACCCTACTCATGGCTACACCTTC
CDR3 protein: CASTPGHPTHGYTF
J gene: TRBJ1-2
clone size: .
D gene: .
V gene: TRBV19

CDR3 DNA: TGTGCCAGTAGTACCAGACTAATCCCAGATACGCAGTATTTT
CDR3 protein: CASSTRLIPDTQYF
J gene: TRBJ2-3
clone size: .
D gene: .
V gene: TRBV19